This TCR beta chain was identified in a study of cytomegalovirus exposure and HLA in healthy donors. Germline CDR1 is MNHNS and CDR2 is SASEGT. With V trimmed by 2 bases and J by 5 bases, 10 bases remained unmatched. The length of the CDR3 is 16 residues. The PCR made use of 60 Vbeta and 13 Jbeta primers. Some clones are missing from TCRdb's copy, which holds only in-frame ones; the method was immunoSEQ multiplex PCR. Among approximately 75,000 clones, 80% to 90% were seen once, and the ten largest hold 15% to 20%. Sequencing input: PBMCs. The J gene is TRBJ2-5, the V gene TRBV6-1, with 8 bases that match TRBD1. The clonotype was recovered from a man in his 70s in good health and CMV-seropositive. Here the CDR3 reads CASSEQPDRVWETQYF. The CDR3, as DNA: TGTGCCAGCAGTGAACAACCGGACAGGGTTTGGGAGACCCAGTACTTC.